This TCR beta chain was captured by sequencing in a study of T cells in tuberculosis. Looking at the study overall: IGRA-negative adolescents, IGRA-positive adolescents with latent tuberculosis and adults with active tuberculosis formed this South African cohort.

About this clone: Its antigen is undetermined.

The V and J ends lost 5 bases and 6 bases respectively, with 10 bases between them. The germline V gene has CDR1 LNHDA and CDR2 SQIVND (reference sequence). The CDR3 runs to 13 residues. TCRdb's table, derived via immunoSEQ multiplex PCR, lists solely in-frame clones and lacks some. The sample lists about 34,000 clones; approximately 93% were seen once. The study, taken as a whole, reports: Smaller alpha distances in active tuberculosis partly reflected shorter CDR3-alpha lengths. Active tuberculosis alpha repertoires lay closer to GMM-specific TCRs than controls'.

Time point meaning: new active TB diagnosis, blood taken before or within 7 days of starting treatment. Each clinical donor contributed on average about 96,000 T cells from unsorted cryopreserved PBMC. The TCR originated in an adult with tuberculosis. V usage is TRBV19 and J usage is TRBJ2-2; no clear D gene. The specimen comprised PBMCs, sampled at tuberculosis diagnosis. This CDR3 is CASSLGEAGELFF. The CDR3 nucleotides are TGTGCCAGTAGTCTAGGCGAGGCCGGGGAGCTGTTTTTT.